This paragraph reports one T cell receptor (beta chain). The antigen it recognizes is unknown. No much larger clone is present one base from it, and per-base qualities are unavailable. The donors were roughly 38 Caucasian individuals from Russia, aged roughly 6 to 100 years, who were systemically healthy. Each donor gave 8 to 10 milliliters of peripheral blood, drawn into EDTA-treated Vacutainer tubes. Ficoll-Paque density-gradient centrifugation was used to isolate PBMCs, with at least 7 million obtained per sample. Total RNA was extracted from PBMCs with Trizol reagent, with at least 5.5 micrograms obtained per sample. Naive CD45RAhigh/CD27high T cell percentages were measured by flow cytometry on a PBMC aliquot from every donor. V is cut back by 5 bases and J by 1 base, with 21 bases in the junction unmatched. In the germline V gene (reference sequence), CDR1 corresponds to SGHAT and CDR2 to FQDESV. From the cysteine up to the phenylalanine, the CDR3 has a length of 21 residues. The entry retains the CDR3 DNA only, 63 bases that are in frame from base 1.

The library came from 5' RACE. Sequencing instrument: Illumina HiSeq 2500. A second PCR of about 7 to 12 cycles was run with a J-beta primer mix and a sample-barcoded 5' primer. A unique molecular identifier was introduced onto each TCR beta cDNA molecule by a template-switch 5' adaptor carrying 12 random nucleotides. Each sample yielded at least 2.5 million CDR3-containing paired-end reads. All of the RNA was converted into first-strand cDNA using the Mint cDNA synthesis kit, with a TRBC-specific oligonucleotide serving as the primer. All cDNA was treated with uracil-DNA glycosylase and then went through a first 18-cycle PCR with the universal primers M1SS and BC2_uni_R. Processing in the source paper ran as follows. Each sample was normalized by randomly selecting 1 million high-quality reads, each carrying a distinct molecular identifier. Reads sharing molecular identifiers were discarded rather than binned into consensus sequences. MiTCR, run with a Q25 quality threshold and the strictest error-elimination algorithm, handled CDR3 identification, clonotype clustering and error correction. A nonparametric unseen species model using Euler transformation provided a lower-bound estimate of total TCR beta diversity. TCRdb ran its own pipeline on the public reads, namely fastp trimming at Q25 and MiXCR clone calling, and kept in-frame beta chains. Every CDR3 protein is listed once, alongside the most common genes and DNA of its rows. Here the V and J calls rest on TCRdb's processing, not on the authors' analysis. The sample includes around 940,000 distinct CDR3 sequences, with roughly 51% observed a single time. The ten most abundant clones make up about 22% of the sample.

The data derive from a study of blood T cells in healthy people across ages (dated by TCRdb to the mid-2010s). General notes on the study: In model experiments, roughly one uniquely barcoded TCR beta cDNA molecule per two T cells was captured by template switching. The study measured age-related changes in TCR beta repertoire diversity using deep sequencing normalized with unique cDNA molecular identifiers. Four age groups were formed from the donors: young (average roughly 15 years), middle-aged (approximately 39), aged (about 62) and long-lived (about 80). Donors of different ages were randomly distributed across sequencing lanes to avoid experimental bias. Two additional independent replicas of 1 million unique cDNA reads from the same blood draw were analyzed for two donors (one aged 18 to 29 and one aged 80 or older).

Overall results and qualifications from the work: Estimates of total diversity from one million sequenced T cells were regarded as lower bounds and underestimates. The long-lived group showed more naive CD4+ T cells, fewer expanded clones and increased TCR diversity than the aged group, suggesting age selection. The CMV infection status of donors was not known, potentially confounding age-related changes in expanded clonotypes. The percentage of naive T cells measured by flow cytometry correlated strongly with observed TCR beta diversity. As age increased, observed TCR beta diversity per million T cells dropped in a roughly linear way, and a significant reduction was already evident by age around 41. Conclusive comparison of naive and antigen-experienced compartments was prevented by the profiling of bulk unsorted PBMCs.

Recombination connected TRBV11-1 to TRBJ2-7, with 12 central nucleotides matching TRBD2. The TCR comes from a woman aged 55-69 years in good health. Sequences were obtained from blood. The bases read TGTGCCAGCAGCCCGTCGACCCAACAGGTCCAGACTAGCGGGAGATCCTACGAGCAGTACTTC. It specifies CASSPSTQQVQTSGRSYEQYF.